This record covers a single TCR beta chain. What it recognizes is unknown. These data originate in a study of metastatic and nonmetastatic thyroid tumors. Study-level background: It was across blood and tumor or nodule tissue from malignant and benign thyroid patients that repertoires were compared. The study, taken as a whole, reports: It was reportedly found that TCR beta diversity was significantly higher in malignant thyroid tumors than in benign nodules, a difference seen in both blood and tumor samples.

All patients reached thyroid surgery having received no treatment beforehand. In the source study's methods: Using the CDR3 differences seen across clinicopathological groups, the authors built a distant-metastasis classifier for papillary thyroid cancer, which was meant to discriminate distant-metastatic patients. With MiXCR, TCRdb called clones anew from the PCR reads. The authors' filters were not applied to this entry. The sample gives approximately 42,000 clones, 20% to 30% of which show up once; 14% is in the top ten. The specimen sequenced was tumor tissue. The TCR comes from a female donor with papillary thyroid cancer or a benign thyroid nodule (not recorded which). Some clones in this sample may be carry-over from other donors' samples.

The CDR3 sequence is CASSQERGEYGYTF. The CDR3 DNA reads TGTGCCAGCAGCCAAGAGCGGGGGGAGTATGGCTACACCTTC. This rearrangement joins TRBV3-1 to TRBJ1-2, with D possibly TRBD1 on 5 matching bases. Germline CDR1 reads LGHDT; CDR2 reads YNNKEL (reference sequence). Trimming cost V 0 bases and J 5 bases, with 10 bases left between them. The CDR3 length is 14 residues.